In its sample, the clone carrying this TCR beta chain was seen a few times. Germline loops: CDR1 SGHAT, CDR2 FQNNGV. The CDR3 covers 17 residues. V was trimmed by 5 bases and J by 4 bases, leaving 21 bases between them. This specimen comes from a study of CD8 T cells in ankylosing spondylitis. MiXCR was run by TCRdb on the 5' RACE reads, yielding one entry per CDR3 protein. Of about 400,000 distinct CDR3 sequences listed, roughly 22% were seen once; the top ten hold about 12%. The clonotype comes from a male donor with ankylosing spondylitis or in good health (not recorded which). Sequencing input: blood, either unsorted or a sorted T cell fraction (not recorded which). The chain joins TRBV11-2 to TRBJ2-1, with D uncertain. CDR3 coding DNA: TGTGCCAGCAGCCTGACACCCTCGGTTGGCGGTTACAATGAGCAGTTCTTC. Translation gives CASSLTPSVGGYNEQFF.